These 13 T cell receptor beta chains originate from one sample sequenced in a study of graft-versus-host responses after intestinal transplantation (dated by TCRdb to the early 2020s). Libraries were constructed by the immunoSEQ multiplex PCR assay. TCRdb's version of the immuneACCESS table is confined to in-frame rearrangements and falls short of the full clone set. An unresolved V gene accounts for under half of the shortfall where checked; the remainder is of unknown origin. The table for this sample lists 35,000 to 45,000 clones; 80% to 95% of them were counted only once. The ten top clones hold about 4% of the sample. The sequences come from PBMCs, collected 700 to 750 days after intestinal transplantation. The receptor set was obtained from a human patient who received an intestinal transplant, so some T cells may come from the graft donor.

In its sample, this clone was seen once. The chain links TRBV11-2 to TRBJ2-7; tentative D call: TRBD2 (5 bases). V lost 1 base to trimming and J lost 3 bases, with 7 bases between them. Looked up from germline, CDR1 is SGHAT and CDR2 is FQNNGV. The CDR3 has 13 residues. The CDR3 region has the DNA TGTGCCAGCAGCTTAGCGGGAAGCTACGAGCAGTACTTC. Its translation: CASSLAGSYEQYF.

This chain's CDR3 is CAISDTGEETQYF. CDR3 nucleotides: TGTGCCATCAGTGATACCGGGGAAGAGACCCAGTACTTC. The rearrangement links TRBV10-3 to TRBJ2-5; a weak D match, TRBD2 (5 bases). The CDR3 is 13 residues long. Germline V CDR1 and CDR2: ENHRY, SYGVKD. V was clipped by 3 bases and J by 3 bases, with 8 bases between them.

The chain uses TRBV27 and TRBJ2-7; D call uncertain. This CDR3 comprises 13 residues. V lost 5 bases and J 3 bases, leaving 11 bases between the germline ends. The germline V gene has CDR1 MNHEY and CDR2 SMNVEV (reference sequence). The CDR3 DNA follows: TGTGCCAGCAGTCGGGTGATTGGCTACGAGCAGTACTTC. Translating gives CASSRVIGYEQYF.

The chain recombines TRBV19 with TRBJ2-3, with TRBD2 as a possible D gene (5 bases). The CDR3 totals 13 residues. Germline V gene data show CDR1 as LNHDA and CDR2 as SQIVND (reference sequence). V gave up 5 bases and J gave up 4 bases, with 10 bases separating them. CDR3 residues: CASSSGVADTQYF. In DNA form, the CDR3 reads TGTGCCAGTAGTTCCGGGGTGGCAGATACGCAGTATTTT.

The chain recombines TRBV7-9 with TRBJ2-1; 13 bases are a match to TRBD2. Germline V lookup: CDR1 SEHNR, CDR2 FQNEAQ (reference sequence). The CDR3 covers 17 residues. With V trimmed by 5 bases and J by 7 bases, 11 bases remained unmatched. The CDR3 DNA follows: TGTGCCAGCAGCCGACGGACTAGCGGGAGAGGTAAGAATGAGCAGTTCTTC. Amino acids: CASSRRTSGRGKNEQFF.

The chain uses TRBV6-6 and TRBJ2-7; 7 nucleotides align to TRBD1. V lost 4 bases and J lost 7; bases outside the gene matches: 10. This CDR3 comprises 14 residues. The V gene's germline CDR1 is MNHNY and CDR2 SVGAGI (reference sequence). In DNA form, the CDR3 reads TGTGCCAGCAGTTTAGTCAGGGGGTCGGGTGAGCAGTACTTC. Translated: CASSLVRGSGEQYF.

The V call is TRBV7-6, the J call TRBJ2-7; TRBD1 might be the D (7 bases). The CDR3 loop spans 15 amino acids. Germline V gene lookup returns CDR1 SGHVS and CDR2 FNYEAQ. Trimming pared 6 bases from V and 4 bases from J, leaving 19 bases between. The CDR3 region has the DNA TGTGCCAGCAGTCGGGACAGTTGGAGGGATTACGAGCAGTACTTC. It is translated as CASSRDSWRDYEQYF.

This clone is a singleton in its sample. The chain uses TRBV7-4 and TRBJ2-5, with unresolved D. With 7 bases removed from V and 10 bases from J, the gap between germline ends came to 13 bases. Per germline, CDR1 SGHVT and CDR2 SQSDAQ. This CDR3 is built from 11 residues. CDR3 DNA: TGTGCCAGCACCAATCAACCCGTCCAGTACTTC. Its translation is CASTNQPVQYF.

The chain uses TRBV21-1 and TRBJ1-4; the DNA was not used to check the table's D call, TRBD1. TRBV21-1 has pseudogene status. The CDR3 contains 21 residues. The CDR3 region is CASSGWTGGESWVWISEKLFF. The DNA of the CDR3 is TGTGCCAGCAGCGGCTGGACAGGGGGCGAGAGTTGGGTTTGGATTAGTGAAAAACTGTTTTTT.

The chain is built from TRBV6-1 and TRBJ2-7; D ambiguous. Trimming cost V 3 bases and J 9 bases, with 9 bases left between them. CDR3 length: 11 residues. The germline V gene has CDR1 MNHNS and CDR2 SASEGT. The CDR3 loop is CASSETLTQYF. For the CDR3, the DNA is TGTGCCAGCAGTGAGACCCTGACGCAGTACTTC.

In this sample, this clone turned up once. The gene calls are TRBV6-1 and TRBJ2-7, with D unresolved. Trimming removed 5 bases at V and 5 bases at J, with 13 bases between. Per the germline V gene, CDR1 is MNHNS and CDR2 is SASEGT. The CDR3 is 13 residues long. The CDR3 sequence: CASSYAGRHEQYF. CDR3 DNA: TGTGCCAGCAGTTATGCCGGTCGTCACGAGCAGTACTTC.

The chain joins TRBV5-1 to TRBJ1-2; a weak D match, TRBD1 (5 bases). V lost 0 bases to trimming and J lost 8 bases, with 14 bases between them. In germline, CDR1 is SGHRS, CDR2 YFSETQ. CDR3 length equals 14 residues. CDR3 sequence: CASSLAERGTGYTF. In DNA, the CDR3 is TGCGCCAGCAGCTTGGCCGAGAGGGGCACGGGCTACACCTTC. Full variable domain (rest looked up from reference TRBV5-1 and TRBJ1-2): KAGVTQTPRYLIKTRGQQVTLSCSPISGHRSVSWYQQTPGQGLQFLFEYFSETQRNKGNFPGRFSGRQFSNSRSEMNVSTLELGDSALYLCASSLAERGTGYTFGSGTRLTVV.

The chain employs TRBV7-9 and TRBJ2-7, with D tentatively TRBD2 (6 bases). The CDR3 consists of 13 residues. V was trimmed by 6 bases and J by 0 bases, leaving 9 bases between them. The germline V gene has CDR1 SEHNR and CDR2 FQNEAQ (reference sequence). CDR3 sequence (DNA): TGTGCCAGCAGTGGACTAAGCTCCTACGAGCAGTACTTC. It translates to CASSGLSSYEQYF.